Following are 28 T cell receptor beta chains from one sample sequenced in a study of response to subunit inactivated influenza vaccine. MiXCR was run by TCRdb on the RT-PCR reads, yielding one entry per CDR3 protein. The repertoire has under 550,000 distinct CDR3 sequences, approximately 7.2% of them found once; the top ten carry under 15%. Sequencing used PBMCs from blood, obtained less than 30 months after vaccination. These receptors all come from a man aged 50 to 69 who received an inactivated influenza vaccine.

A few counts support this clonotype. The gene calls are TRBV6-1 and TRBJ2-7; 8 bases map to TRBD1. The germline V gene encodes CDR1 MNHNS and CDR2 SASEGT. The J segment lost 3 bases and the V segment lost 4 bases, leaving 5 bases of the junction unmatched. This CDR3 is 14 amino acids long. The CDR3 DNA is TGTGCCAGCAGTGGGGACAGGCGAGTCTACGAGCAGTACTTC. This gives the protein CASSGDRRVYEQYF.

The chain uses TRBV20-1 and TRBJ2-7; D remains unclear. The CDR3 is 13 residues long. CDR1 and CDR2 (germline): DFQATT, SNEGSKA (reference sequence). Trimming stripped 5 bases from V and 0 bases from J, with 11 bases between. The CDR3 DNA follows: TGCAGTGCTCCTCCCCCAGGCTCCTACGAGCAGTACTTC. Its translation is CSAPPPGSYEQYF.

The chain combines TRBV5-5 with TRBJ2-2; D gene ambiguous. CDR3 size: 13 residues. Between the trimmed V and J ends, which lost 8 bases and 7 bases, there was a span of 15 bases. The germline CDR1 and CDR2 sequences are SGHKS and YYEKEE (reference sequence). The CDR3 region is CASFWQFDGELFF. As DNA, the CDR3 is TGTGCCAGTTTTTGGCAGTTCGACGGGGAGCTGTTTTTT.

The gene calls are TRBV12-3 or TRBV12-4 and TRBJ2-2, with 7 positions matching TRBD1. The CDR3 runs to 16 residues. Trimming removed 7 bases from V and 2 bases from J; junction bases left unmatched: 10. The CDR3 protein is CASNPTGATNTGELFF. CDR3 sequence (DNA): TGTGCCAGCAATCCCACAGGGGCCACAAACACCGGGGAGCTGTTTTTT.

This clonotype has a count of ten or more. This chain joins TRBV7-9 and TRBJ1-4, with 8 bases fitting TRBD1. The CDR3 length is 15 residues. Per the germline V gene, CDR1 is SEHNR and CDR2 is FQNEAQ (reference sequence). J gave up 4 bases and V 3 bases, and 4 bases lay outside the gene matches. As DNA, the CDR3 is TGTGCCAGCAGCTTTTACAGGGGGTATAATGAAAAACTGTTTTTT. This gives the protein CASSFYRGYNEKLFF.

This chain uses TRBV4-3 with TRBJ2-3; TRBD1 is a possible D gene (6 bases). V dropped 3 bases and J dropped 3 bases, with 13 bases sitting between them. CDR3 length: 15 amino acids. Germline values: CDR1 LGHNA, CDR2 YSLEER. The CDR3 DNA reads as TGCGCCAGCAGCCAGGAAAACAGGGTTACAGATACGCAGTATTTT. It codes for CASSQENRVTDTQYF.

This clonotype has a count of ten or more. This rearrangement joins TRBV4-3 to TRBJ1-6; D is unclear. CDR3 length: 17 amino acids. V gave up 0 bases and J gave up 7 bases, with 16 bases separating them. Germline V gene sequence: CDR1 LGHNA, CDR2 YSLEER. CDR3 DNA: TGCGCCAGCAGCCAAGATCGTGCTCTGGTACCCAATTCACCCCTCCACTTT. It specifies CASSQDRALVPNSPLHF.

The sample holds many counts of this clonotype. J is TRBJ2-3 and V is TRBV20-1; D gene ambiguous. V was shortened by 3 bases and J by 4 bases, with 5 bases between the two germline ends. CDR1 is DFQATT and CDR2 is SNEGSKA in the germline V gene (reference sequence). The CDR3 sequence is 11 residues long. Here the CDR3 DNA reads TGCAGTGCTAGCGGGCCAGATACGCAGTATTTT. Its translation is CSASGPDTQYF.

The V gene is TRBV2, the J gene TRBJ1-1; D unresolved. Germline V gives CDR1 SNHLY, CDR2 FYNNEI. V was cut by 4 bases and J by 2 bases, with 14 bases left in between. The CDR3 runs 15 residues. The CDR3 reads CASSAWSMGNTEAFF. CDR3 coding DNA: TGTGCCAGCAGTGCCTGGAGTATGGGAAACACTGAAGCTTTCTTT.

The CDR3 reads CASSLWGAPRGYTF. CDR3 DNA: TGTGCCAGCAGCTTGTGGGGGGCGCCGCGTGGCTACACCTTC. The rearrangement links TRBV5-4 to TRBJ1-2, with TRBD1 as a possible D gene (6 bases). This CDR3 spans 14 amino acids. Looked up from germline, CDR1 is SGHNT and CDR2 is YYREEE (reference sequence). Deletions cut 1 base from V and 7 bases from J, with 14 bases between.

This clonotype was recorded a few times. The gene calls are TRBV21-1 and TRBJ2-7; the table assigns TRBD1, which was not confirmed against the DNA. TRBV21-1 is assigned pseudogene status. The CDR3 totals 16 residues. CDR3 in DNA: TGTGCCAGCAGCAAAGTGGAGCAGGGATCCTCCTACGAGCAGTACTTC. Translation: CASSKVEQGSSYEQYF.

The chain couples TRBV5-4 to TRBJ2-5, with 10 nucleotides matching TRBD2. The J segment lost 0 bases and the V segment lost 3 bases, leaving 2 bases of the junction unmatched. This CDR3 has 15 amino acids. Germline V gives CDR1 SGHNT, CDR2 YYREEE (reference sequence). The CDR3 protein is CASSSLAGNQETQYF. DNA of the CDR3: TGTGCCAGCAGCTCACTAGCGGGGAACCAAGAGACCCAGTACTTC.

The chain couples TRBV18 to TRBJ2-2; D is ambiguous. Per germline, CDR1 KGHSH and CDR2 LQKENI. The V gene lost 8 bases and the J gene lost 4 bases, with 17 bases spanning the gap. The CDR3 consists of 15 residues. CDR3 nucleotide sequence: TGTGCCAGCCCGCCCGTCACCGACCTCACCGGGGAGCTGTTTTTT. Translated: CASPPVTDLTGELFF. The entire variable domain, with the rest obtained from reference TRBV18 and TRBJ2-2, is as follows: NAGVMQNPRHLVRRRGQEARLRCSPMKGHSHVYWYRQLPEEGLKFMVYLQKENIIDESGMPKERFSAEFPKEGPSILRIQQVVRGDSAAYFCASPPVTDLTGELFFGEGSRLTVL.

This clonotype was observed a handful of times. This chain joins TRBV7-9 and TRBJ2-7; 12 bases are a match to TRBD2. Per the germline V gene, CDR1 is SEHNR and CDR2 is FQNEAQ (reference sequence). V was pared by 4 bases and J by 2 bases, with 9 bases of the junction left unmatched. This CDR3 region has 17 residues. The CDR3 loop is CASSSAGTSGRPYEQYF. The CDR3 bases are TGTGCCAGCAGCTCGGCCGGGACTAGCGGGCGCCCCTACGAGCAGTACTTC.

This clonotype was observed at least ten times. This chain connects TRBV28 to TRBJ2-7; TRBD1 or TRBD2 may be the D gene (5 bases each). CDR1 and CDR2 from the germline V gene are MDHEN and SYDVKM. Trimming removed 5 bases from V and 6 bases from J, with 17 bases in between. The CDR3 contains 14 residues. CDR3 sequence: CASSNPGPKGEQYF. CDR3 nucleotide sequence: TGTGCCAGCAGTAACCCGGGACCCAAAGGCGAGCAGTACTTC.

CDR3 DNA: TGTGCCAGCTCAGCAAGGACAGGGAGGCCCGGGGAGCTGTTTTTT. It encodes CASSARTGRPGELFF. J is TRBJ2-2 and V is TRBV18; TRBD1 matches at 8 bases. CDR1 KGHSH and CDR2 LQKENI come from the germline V gene. The junction had 8 bases not matched to a gene; V was cut back by 5 bases and J by 6 bases. The CDR3 totals 15 residues. Full variable domain (rest looked up from reference TRBV18 and TRBJ2-2): NAGVMQNPRHLVRRRGQEARLRCSPMKGHSHVYWYRQLPEEGLKFMVYLQKENIIDESGMPKERFSAEFPKEGPSILRIQQVVRGDSAAYFCASSARTGRPGELFFGEGSRLTVL.

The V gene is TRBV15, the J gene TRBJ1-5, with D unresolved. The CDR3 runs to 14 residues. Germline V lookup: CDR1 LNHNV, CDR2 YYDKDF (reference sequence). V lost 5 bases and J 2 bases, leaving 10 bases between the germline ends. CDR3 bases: TGTGCCACCAGCCCCCGGCAGGGCAATCAGCCCCAGCATTTT. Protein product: CATSPRQGNQPQHF.

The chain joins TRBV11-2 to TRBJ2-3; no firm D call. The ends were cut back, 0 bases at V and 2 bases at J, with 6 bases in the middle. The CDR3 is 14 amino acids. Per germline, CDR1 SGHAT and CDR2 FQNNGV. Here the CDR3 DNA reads TGTGCCAGCAGCTTAGAGAGAATCACAGATACGCAGTATTTT. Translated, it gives CASSLERITDTQYF.

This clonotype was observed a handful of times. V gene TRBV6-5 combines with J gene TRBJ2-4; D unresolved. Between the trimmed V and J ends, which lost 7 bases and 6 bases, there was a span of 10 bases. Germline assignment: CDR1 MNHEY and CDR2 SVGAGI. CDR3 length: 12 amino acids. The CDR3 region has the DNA TGTGCCAGCACGGGTGGCGGAAACATTCAGTACTTC. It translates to CASTGGGNIQYF.

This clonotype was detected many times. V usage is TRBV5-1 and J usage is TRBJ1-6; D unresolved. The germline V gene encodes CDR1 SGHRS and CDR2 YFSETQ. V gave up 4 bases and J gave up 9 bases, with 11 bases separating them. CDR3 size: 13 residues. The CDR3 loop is CASSPGYGSPLHF. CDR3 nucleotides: TGCGCCAGCAGCCCGGGTTATGGTTCACCCCTCCACTTT.

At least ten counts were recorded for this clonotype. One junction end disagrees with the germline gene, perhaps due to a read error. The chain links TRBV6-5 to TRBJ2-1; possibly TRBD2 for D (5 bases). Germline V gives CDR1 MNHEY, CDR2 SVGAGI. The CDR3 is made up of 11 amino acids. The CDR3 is CASSSLVEEFF. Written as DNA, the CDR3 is TGTGCCAGCAGTTCACTAGTTGAGGAGTTCTTC.

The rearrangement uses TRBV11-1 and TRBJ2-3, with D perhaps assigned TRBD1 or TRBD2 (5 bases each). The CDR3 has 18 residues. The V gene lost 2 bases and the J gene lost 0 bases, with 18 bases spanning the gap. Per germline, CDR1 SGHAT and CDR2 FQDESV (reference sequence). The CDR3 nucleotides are TGTGCCAGCAGCTTACCAACCTATTTGGGACGGAGCACAGATACGCAGTATTTT. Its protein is CASSLPTYLGRSTDTQYF.

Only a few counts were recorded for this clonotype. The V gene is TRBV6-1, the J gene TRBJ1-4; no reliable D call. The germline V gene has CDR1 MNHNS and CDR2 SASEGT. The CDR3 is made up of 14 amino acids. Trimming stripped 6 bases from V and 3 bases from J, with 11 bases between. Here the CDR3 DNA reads TGTGCCAGCAGAGCTGTGTGGGCTAATGAAAAACTGTTTTTT. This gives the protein CASRAVWANEKLFF.

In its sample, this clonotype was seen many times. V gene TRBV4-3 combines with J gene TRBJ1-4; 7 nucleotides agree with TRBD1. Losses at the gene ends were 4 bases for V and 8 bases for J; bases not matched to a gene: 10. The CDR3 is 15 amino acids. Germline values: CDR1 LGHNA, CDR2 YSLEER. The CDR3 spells CASSLRQGTGEKLFF. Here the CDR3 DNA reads TGCGCCAGCAGCCTCAGACAGGGAACAGGGGAAAAACTGTTTTTT.

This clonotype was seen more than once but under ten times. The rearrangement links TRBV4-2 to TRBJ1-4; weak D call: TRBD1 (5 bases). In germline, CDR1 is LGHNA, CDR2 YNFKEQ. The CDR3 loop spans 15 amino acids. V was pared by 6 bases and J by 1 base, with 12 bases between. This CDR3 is CASREGARTNEKLFF. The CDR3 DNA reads TGTGCCAGCAGAGAAGGGGCAAGAACTAATGAAAAACTGTTTTTT.

The CDR3: CASSFRALPPDTQYF. CDR3 bases: TGTGCCAGCAGCTTCCGGGCCCTACCACCAGATACGCAGTATTTT. This chain links TRBV5-6 with TRBJ2-3, with D uncertain. The CDR3 is 15 amino acids. Trimming took off 2 bases at V and 4 bases at J, with 14 bases between the two ends. Germline CDR1 reads SGHDT; CDR2 reads YYEEEE.

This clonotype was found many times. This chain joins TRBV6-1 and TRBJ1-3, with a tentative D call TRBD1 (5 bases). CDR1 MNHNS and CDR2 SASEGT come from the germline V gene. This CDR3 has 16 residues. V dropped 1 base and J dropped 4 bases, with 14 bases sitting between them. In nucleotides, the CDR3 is TGTGCCAGCAGTGAAGTCGGAAGGGGTAGAGGAAACACCATATATTTT. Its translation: CASSEVGRGRGNTIYF.

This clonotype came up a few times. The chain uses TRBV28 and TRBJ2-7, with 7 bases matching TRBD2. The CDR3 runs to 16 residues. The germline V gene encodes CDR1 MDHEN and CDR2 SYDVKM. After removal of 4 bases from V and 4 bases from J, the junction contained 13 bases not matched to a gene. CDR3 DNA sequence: TGTGCCAGCAGTTACCCAGGGCGTGGGAGGGCTTACGAGCAGTACTTC. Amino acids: CASSYPGRGRAYEQYF.